This entry lists 9 T cell receptor beta chains sequenced from one sample in a study of CD8 T cells in ankylosing spondylitis. Findings of the study overall: Among TCR beta sequences, a motif of eight highly homologous variants appeared characteristic of ankylosing spondylitis blood.

No antigens are known for them. TCRdb processed the 5' RACE reads anew with MiXCR; each CDR3 protein has one entry. The data contain 450,000 to 550,000 distinct CDR3 sequences, approximately 5% of them seen just once; the ten biggest clones take up 3% to 4.5%. Input material: blood, either unsorted or a sorted T cell fraction (not recorded which). The receptors were sampled from a male donor with ankylosing spondylitis.

The sample holds many counts of this clonotype. CDR3 sequence reads: CASSLRQDIAHSPLHF. The CDR3 DNA sequence: TGCGCCAGCAGCCTTAGACAGGACATCGCCCATTCACCCCTCCACTTT. The V and J genes are TRBV4-3 and TRBJ1-6; possibly TRBD1 for D (6 bases). Germline assignment: CDR1 LGHNA and CDR2 YSLEER. The CDR3 has 16 amino acids. V dropped 4 bases and J dropped 8 bases, with 18 bases sitting between them.

This clonotype was detected ten times or more. The chain is built from TRBV5-4 and TRBJ1-6; D is unresolved. Trimming removed 0 bases at V and 7 bases at J, with 11 bases between. The length of the CDR3 is 15 residues. Germline V gives CDR1 SGHNT, CDR2 YYREEE (reference sequence). For the CDR3, the DNA is TGTGCCAGCAGCTTGGTCGGAAGATTCAATTCACCCCTCCACTTT. Protein sequence: CASSLVGRFNSPLHF.

This clonotype has ten or more counts. This chain links TRBV7-8 with TRBJ2-1, with 9 bases that match TRBD2. The CDR3 runs 18 residues. Trimming removed 5 bases from V and 4 bases from J; junction bases left unmatched: 15. Germline CDR1 and CDR2: SGHVS and FQNEAQ. The CDR3 nucleotides read TGTGCCAGCAGCCCAAGGGGCCTAGCGGGAAGGAGATACAATGAGCAGTTCTTC. Translated, it gives CASSPRGLAGRRYNEQFF.

This clonotype was detected ten times or more. The rearrangement joins TRBV20-1 to TRBJ2-3; D is unresolved. The V end lost 2 bases, the J end lost 4 bases, and 16 bases lay between the germline ends. Germline lookup yields CDR1 DFQATT and CDR2 SNEGSKA (reference sequence). The CDR3 consists of 15 residues. CDR3 DNA: TGCAGTGCTAGATTGGGCCCGGAGAGACCAGATACGCAGTATTTT. As protein: CSARLGPERPDTQYF.

This clonotype was observed many times. Here the CDR3 DNA reads TGCAGCGTTGAAGAGCAGTACGAGCAGTACTTC. Its protein product is CSVEEQYEQYF. The J gene is TRBJ2-7, the V gene TRBV29-1; no firm D call. The CDR3 contains 11 residues. Per the germline V gene, CDR1 is SQVTM and CDR2 is ANQGSEA. Trimming pared 0 bases from V and 4 bases from J, leaving 4 bases between.

This clonotype was detected only a few times. V and J are TRBV9 and TRBJ2-7, with D uncertain. CDR1 is SGDLS and CDR2 is YYNGEE in the germline V gene. The CDR3 totals 13 residues. The ends were cut back, 2 bases at V and 6 bases at J, with 12 bases in the middle. This CDR3 reads CASSVTLSGEQYF. CDR3 sequence (DNA): TGTGCCAGCAGCGTGACTCTCTCCGGCGAGCAGTACTTC.

This clonotype was detected many times. This chain uses TRBV7-2 with TRBJ2-7, with 8 bases identical to TRBD2. The germline V gene encodes CDR1 SGHTA and CDR2 FQGNSA. V lost 2 bases, J lost 0 bases, and 3 bases stayed unmatched. This CDR3 has 15 amino acids. The CDR3 DNA sequence: TGTGCCAGCAGCTTATACGCGGGGGGCTCCTACGAGCAGTACTTC. Protein product: CASSLYAGGSYEQYF.

This clonotype was seen many times. This chain uses TRBV9 with TRBJ2-1, with TRBD2 identical over 7 bases. The CDR3 contains 16 residues. CDR1 is SGDLS and CDR2 is YYNGEE in the germline V gene. Germline trimming cut 4 bases from V and 7 bases from J; bases unmatched to any gene: 14. CDR3 DNA sequence: TGTGCCAGCAGCCCCGTTCCGGGGGGTAAGGGGAATGAGCAGTTCTTC. Protein sequence: CASSPVPGGKGNEQFF.

This clonotype was detected ten times or more. The V call is TRBV12-3 or TRBV12-4, the J call TRBJ1-1, with TRBD1 matching over 9 bases. The CDR3 runs to 15 residues. V was pared by 6 bases and J by 5 bases, with 10 bases of the junction left unmatched. The CDR3 here is CASSRDRVGMTEAFF. The CDR3 coding sequence is TGTGCCAGCAGCAGGGACAGGGTTGGTATGACTGAAGCTTTCTTT.